This T cell receptor (beta chain) was identified in a study of CD8+CD57+ T cells in acquired aplastic anemia. Overall study context: The average for DNA from sorted CD4+ and CD8+ cells was around 3.4 ug. General study results and limits: Researchers report that twenty-nine CD8+ CDR3 sequences appeared in both patients and controls.

In patients chosen for sequencing, flow cytometry had shown CD8+CD57+ cell expansion. Each patient had severe acquired aplastic anemia. Remarks on this clonotype: The antigen remains unidentified.

CDR3 and TCR beta VDJ profiling relied on a genomic DNA template. TCRdb reprocessed the reads with MiXCR, giving one entry per CDR3 protein. The sample yields about 98,000 distinct CDR3 sequences, less than 75% seen once. CDR3 length: 16 amino acids. The germline gives CDR1 LNHDA, CDR2 SQIVND (reference sequence). V was clipped by 3 bases and J by 5 bases; unmatched bases: 4. The rearrangement links TRBV19 to TRBJ2-5; 15 nucleotides match TRBD2. The sequence was collected from a human donor with aplastic anemia. The sample was sorted CD4+, CD8+, or CD8+CD57+ T cells (not recorded which) from PBMCs. Written as DNA, the CDR3 is TGTGCCAGTAGTATCGGACTAGCGGGGGGGAGGGAGACCCAGTACTTC. Amino acid sequence: CASSIGLAGGRETQYF.